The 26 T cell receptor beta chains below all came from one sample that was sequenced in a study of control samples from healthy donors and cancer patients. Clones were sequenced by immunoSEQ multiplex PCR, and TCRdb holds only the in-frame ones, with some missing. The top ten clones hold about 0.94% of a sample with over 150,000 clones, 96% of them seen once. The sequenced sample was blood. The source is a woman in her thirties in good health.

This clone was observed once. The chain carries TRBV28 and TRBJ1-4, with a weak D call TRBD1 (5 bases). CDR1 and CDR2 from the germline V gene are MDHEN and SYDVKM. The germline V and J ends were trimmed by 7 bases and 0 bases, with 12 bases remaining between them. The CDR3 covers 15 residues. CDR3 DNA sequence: TGTGCCAGCATCTTGGGGCAGTCAACTAATGAAAAACTGTTTTTT. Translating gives CASILGQSTNEKLFF. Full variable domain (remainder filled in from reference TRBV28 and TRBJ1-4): DVKVTQSSRYLVKRTGEKVFLECVQDMDHENMFWYRQDPGLGLRLIYFSYDVKMKEKGDIPEGYSVSREKKERFSLILESASTNQTSMYLCASILGQSTNEKLFFGSGTQLSVL.

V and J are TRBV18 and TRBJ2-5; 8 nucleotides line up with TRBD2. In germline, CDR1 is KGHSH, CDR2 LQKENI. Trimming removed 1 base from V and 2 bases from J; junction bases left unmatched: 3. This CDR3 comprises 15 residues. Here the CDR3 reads CASSPLAGRQETQYF. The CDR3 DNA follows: TGTGCCAGCTCACCACTAGCGGGGAGGCAAGAGACCCAGTACTTC.

The CDR3 DNA is TGTGCCAGCAGTCCAGGGAGCTACGAGCAGTACTTC. Translation: CASSPGSYEQYF. This chain connects TRBV25-1 to TRBJ2-7; either TRBD1 or TRBD2 may supply D (5 bases each). The CDR3 has 12 amino acids. Germline V lookup: CDR1 MGHDK, CDR2 SYGVNS. The ends were cut back, 5 bases at V and 3 bases at J, with 8 bases in the middle.

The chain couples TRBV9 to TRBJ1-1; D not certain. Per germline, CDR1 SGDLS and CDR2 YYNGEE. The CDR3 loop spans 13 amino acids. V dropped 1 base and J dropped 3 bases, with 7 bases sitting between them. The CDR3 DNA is TGTGCCAGCAGCGTAAAGGCCGACACTGAAGCTTTCTTT. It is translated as CASSVKADTEAFF. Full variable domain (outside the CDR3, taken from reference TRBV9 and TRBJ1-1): DSGVTQTPKHLITATGQRVTLRCSPRSGDLSVYWYQQSLDQGLQFLIQYYNGEERAKGNILERFSAQQFPDLHSELNLSSLELGDSALYFCASSVKADTEAFFGQGTRLTVV.

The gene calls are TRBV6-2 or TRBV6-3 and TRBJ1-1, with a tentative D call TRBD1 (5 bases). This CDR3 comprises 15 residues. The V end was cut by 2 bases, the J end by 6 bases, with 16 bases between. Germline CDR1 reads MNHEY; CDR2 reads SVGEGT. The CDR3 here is CASSYGMTVNPEAFF. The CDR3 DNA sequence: TGTGCCAGCAGTTACGGCATGACAGTAAACCCTGAAGCTTTCTTT.

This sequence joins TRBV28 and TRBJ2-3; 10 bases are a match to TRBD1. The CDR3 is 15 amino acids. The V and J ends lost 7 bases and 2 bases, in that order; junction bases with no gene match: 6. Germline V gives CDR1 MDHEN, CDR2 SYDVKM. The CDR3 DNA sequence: TGTGCCAGCAAGATCGGGACAGGGGTCACAGATACGCAGTATTTT. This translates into CASKIGTGVTDTQYF.

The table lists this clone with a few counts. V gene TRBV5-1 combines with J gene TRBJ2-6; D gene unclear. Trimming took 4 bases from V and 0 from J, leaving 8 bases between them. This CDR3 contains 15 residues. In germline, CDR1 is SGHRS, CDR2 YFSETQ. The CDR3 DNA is TGCGCCAGCAGCGGAACAACCTCTGGGGCCAACGTCCTGACTTTC. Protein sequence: CASSGTTSGANVLTF.

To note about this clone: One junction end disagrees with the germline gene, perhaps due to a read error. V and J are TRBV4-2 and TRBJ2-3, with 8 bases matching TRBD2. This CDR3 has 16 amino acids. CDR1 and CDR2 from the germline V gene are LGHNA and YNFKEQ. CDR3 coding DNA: TGTGCCAGCAACCAAATAACTAGCGGTAGCACAGATACGCAGTATTTT. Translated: CASNQITSGSTDTQYF.

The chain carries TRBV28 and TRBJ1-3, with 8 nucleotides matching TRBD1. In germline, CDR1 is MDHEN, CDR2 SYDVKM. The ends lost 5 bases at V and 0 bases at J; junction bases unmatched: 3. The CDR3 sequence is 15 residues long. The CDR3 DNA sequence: TGTGCCAGCAGTGCCGGGACAGGCTCTGGAAACACCATATATTTT. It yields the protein CASSAGTGSGNTIYF.

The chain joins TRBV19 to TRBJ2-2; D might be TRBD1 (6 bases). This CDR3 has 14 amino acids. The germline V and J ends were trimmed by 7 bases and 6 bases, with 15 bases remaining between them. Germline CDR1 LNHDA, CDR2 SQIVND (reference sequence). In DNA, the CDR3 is TGTGCCAGTAAGAACAGGGAAGTTTCCGGGGAGCTGTTTTTT. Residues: CASKNREVSGELFF. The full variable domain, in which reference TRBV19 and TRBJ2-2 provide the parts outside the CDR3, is DGGITQSPKYLFRKEGQNVTLSCEQNLNHDAMYWYRQDPGQGLRLIYYSQIVNDFQKGDIAEGYSVSREKKESFPLTVTSAQKNPTAFYLCASKNREVSGELFFGEGSRLTVL.

The CDR3 loop reads CASSGAARHNSPLHF. The CDR3 DNA is TGTGCCAGCAGTGGGGCCGCCCGCCATAATTCACCCCTCCACTTT. This chain joins TRBV2 and TRBJ1-6; no reliable D call. Germline CDR1 is SNHLY and CDR2 is FYNNEI. This CDR3 spans 15 amino acids. Trimming left V 4 bases short and J 5 bases short, with 12 bases between.

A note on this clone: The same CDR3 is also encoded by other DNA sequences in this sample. The CDR3 nucleotides are TGTGCCAGCAGCCAAGGGGGACAGCGTCAGCCCCAGCATTTT. Its protein product is CASSQGGQRQPQHF. V usage is TRBV3-1 (or the pseudogene TRBV3-2) and J usage is TRBJ1-5; 7 bases are a match to TRBD1. The V gene's germline CDR1 is LGHDT and CDR2 YNNKEL (reference sequence). The CDR3 has 14 amino acids. J lost 6 bases, V lost 1 base, and 3 bases had no gene match.

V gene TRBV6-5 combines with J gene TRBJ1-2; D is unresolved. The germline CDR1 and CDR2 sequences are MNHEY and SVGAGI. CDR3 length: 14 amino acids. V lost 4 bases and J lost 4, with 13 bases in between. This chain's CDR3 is CASSSPLGSYGYTF. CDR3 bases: TGTGCCAGCAGTTCCCCTCTGGGGTCCTATGGCTACACCTTC.

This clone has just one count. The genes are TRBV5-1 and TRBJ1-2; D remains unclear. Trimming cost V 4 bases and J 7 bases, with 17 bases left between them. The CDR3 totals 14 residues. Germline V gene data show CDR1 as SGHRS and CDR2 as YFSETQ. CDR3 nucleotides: TGCGCCAGCAGCGCCCCCGGGGAGGGAGGTGGCTACACCTTC. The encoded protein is CASSAPGEGGGYTF.

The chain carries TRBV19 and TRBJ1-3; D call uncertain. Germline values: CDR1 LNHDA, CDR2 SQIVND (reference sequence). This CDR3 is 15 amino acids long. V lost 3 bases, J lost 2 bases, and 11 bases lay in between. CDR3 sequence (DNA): TGTGCCAGTAGTATTGACATACTGGCTGGAAACACCATATATTTT. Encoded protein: CASSIDILAGNTIYF.

The CDR3 nucleotides read TGCGCCAGCAGCCCCGCGGCTGGACGGCCAGAGACCCAGTACTTC. Translating it yields CASSPAAGRPETQYF. V and J are TRBV5-1 and TRBJ2-5; no clear D. Germline CDR1 SGHRS, CDR2 YFSETQ. The CDR3 has 15 amino acids. V was trimmed by 4 bases and J by 4 bases, leaving 17 bases between them.

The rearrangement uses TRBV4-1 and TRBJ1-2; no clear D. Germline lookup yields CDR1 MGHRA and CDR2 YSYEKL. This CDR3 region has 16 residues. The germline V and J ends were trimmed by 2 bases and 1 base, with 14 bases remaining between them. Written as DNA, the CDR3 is TGCGCCAGCAGCCAATATGCTTCTCCCTTTAACTATGGCTACACCTTC. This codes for CASSQYASPFNYGYTF.

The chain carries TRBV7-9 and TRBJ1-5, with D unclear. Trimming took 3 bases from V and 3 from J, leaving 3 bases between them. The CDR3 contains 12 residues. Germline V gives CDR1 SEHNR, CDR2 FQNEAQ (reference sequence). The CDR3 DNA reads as TGTGCCAGCAGCTTCGTCAATCAGCCCCAGCATTTT. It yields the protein CASSFVNQPQHF. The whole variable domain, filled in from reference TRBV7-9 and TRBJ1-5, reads DTGVSQNPRHKITKRGQNVTFRCDPISEHNRLYWYRQTLGQGPEFLTYFQNEAQLEKSRLLSDRFSAERPKGSFSTLEIQRTEQGDSAMYLCASSFVNQPQHFGDGTRLSIL.

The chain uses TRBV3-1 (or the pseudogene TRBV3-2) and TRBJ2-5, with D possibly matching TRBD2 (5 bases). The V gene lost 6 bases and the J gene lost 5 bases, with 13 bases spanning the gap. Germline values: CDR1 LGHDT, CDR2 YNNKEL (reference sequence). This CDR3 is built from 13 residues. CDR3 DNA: TGTGCCAGCAGTCACCGGACTGGGGAGACCCAGTACTTC. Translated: CASSHRTGETQYF.

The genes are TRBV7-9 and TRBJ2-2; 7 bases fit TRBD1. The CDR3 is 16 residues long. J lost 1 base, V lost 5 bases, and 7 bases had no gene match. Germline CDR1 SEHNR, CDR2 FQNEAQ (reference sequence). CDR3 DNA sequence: TGTGCCAGCAGCCCAAGGGACAGAGAGAACACCGGGGAGCTGTTTTTT. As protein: CASSPRDRENTGELFF. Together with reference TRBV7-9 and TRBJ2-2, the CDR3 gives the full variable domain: DTGVSQNPRHKITKRGQNVTFRCDPISEHNRLYWYRQTLGQGPEFLTYFQNEAQLEKSRLLSDRFSAERPKGSFSTLEIQRTEQGDSAMYLCASSPRDRENTGELFFGEGSRLTVL.

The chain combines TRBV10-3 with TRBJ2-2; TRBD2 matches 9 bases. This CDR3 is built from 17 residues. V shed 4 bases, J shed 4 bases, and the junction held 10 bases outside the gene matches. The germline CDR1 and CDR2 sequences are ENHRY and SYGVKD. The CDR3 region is CAISVGASGTGTGELFF. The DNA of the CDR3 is TGTGCCATCAGTGTAGGGGCTAGCGGGACGGGCACCGGGGAGCTGTTTTTT.

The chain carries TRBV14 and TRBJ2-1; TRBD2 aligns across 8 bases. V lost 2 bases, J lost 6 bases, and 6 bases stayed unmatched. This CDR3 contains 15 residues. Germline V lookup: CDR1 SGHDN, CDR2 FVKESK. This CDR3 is CASSQLRLAPNEQFF. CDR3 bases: TGTGCCAGCAGCCAACTTAGACTAGCGCCCAATGAGCAGTTCTTC.

CDR3 DNA sequence: TGTGCCAGCAGCTTAGATCGGCATTCACCCCTCCACTTT. It is translated as CASSLDRHSPLHF. The rearrangement uses TRBV11-3 and TRBJ1-6, with no clear D. This CDR3 spans 13 amino acids. Trimming took off 0 bases at V and 8 bases at J, with 5 bases between the two ends. The germline V gene encodes CDR1 SGHNT and CDR2 YENEEA.

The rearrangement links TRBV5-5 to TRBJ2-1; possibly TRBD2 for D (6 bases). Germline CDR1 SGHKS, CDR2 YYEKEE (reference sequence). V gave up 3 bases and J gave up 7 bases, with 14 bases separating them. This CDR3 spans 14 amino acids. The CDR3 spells CASSSRREGNEQFF. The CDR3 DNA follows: TGTGCCAGCAGCTCCCGGAGGGAAGGTAATGAGCAGTTCTTC.

The chain's CDR3 is CASSLVRGLLREAFF. The CDR3, as DNA: TGTGCCAGCAGTTTGGTTCGCGGGTTGTTACGGGAAGCTTTCTTT. The chain combines TRBV28 with TRBJ1-1; D is ambiguous. Germline values: CDR1 MDHEN, CDR2 SYDVKM. The CDR3 spans 15 residues. Trimming stripped 3 bases from V and 8 bases from J, with 19 bases between.

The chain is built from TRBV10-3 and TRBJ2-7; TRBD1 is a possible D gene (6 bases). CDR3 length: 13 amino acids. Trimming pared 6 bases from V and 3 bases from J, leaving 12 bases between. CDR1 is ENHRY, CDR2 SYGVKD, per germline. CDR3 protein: CAISAQGLYEQYF. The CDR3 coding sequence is TGTGCCATCAGCGCGCAGGGGCTCTACGAGCAGTACTTC.